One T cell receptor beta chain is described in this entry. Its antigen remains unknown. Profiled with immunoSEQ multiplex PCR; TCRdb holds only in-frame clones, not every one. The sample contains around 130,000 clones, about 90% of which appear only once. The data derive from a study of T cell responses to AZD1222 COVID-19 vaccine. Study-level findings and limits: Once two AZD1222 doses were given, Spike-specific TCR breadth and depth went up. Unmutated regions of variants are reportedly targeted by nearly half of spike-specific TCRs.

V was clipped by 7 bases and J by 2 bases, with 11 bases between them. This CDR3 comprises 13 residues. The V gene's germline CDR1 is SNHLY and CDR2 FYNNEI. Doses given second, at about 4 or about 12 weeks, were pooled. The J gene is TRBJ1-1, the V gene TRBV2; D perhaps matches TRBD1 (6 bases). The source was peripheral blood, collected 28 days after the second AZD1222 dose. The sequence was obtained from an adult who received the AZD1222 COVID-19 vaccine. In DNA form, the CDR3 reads TGTGCCAGCAATACGGACAGTAACACTGAAGCTTTCTTT. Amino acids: CASNTDSNTEAFF.